This TCR beta chain was captured by sequencing in a study of graft-versus-host responses after intestinal transplantation. The data were produced by immunoSEQ multiplex PCR, yet TCRdb's version contains in-frame clones alone and is incomplete. The table lists 62,000 or so clones, about 90% of them singletons, with 1.5% to 2% in the top ten. Per germline, CDR1 LGHNA and CDR2 YNFKEQ. Losses at the gene ends were 1 base for V and 0 bases for J; bases not matched to a gene: 3. The CDR3 has 15 residues. V and J are TRBV4-2 and TRBJ2-7, with 7 nucleotides matching TRBD2. The sequence was obtained from a human patient who received an intestinal transplant, so some T cells may come from the graft donor. The sample was PBMCs, taken 26 days after transplant. CDR3 loop: CASSQGRDYSYEQYF. The CDR3 DNA follows: TGTGCCAGCAGCCAAGGGCGGGACTACTCCTACGAGCAGTACTTC.